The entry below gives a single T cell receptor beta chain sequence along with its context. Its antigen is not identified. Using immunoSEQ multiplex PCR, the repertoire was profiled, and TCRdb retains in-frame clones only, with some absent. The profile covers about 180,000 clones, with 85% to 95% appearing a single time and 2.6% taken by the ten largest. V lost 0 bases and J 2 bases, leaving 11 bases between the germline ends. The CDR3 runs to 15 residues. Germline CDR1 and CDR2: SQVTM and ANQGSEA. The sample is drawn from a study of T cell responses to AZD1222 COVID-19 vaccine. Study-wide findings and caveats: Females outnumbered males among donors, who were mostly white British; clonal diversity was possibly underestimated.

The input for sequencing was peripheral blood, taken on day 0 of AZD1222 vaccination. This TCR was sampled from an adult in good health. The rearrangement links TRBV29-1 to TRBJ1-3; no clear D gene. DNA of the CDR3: TGCAGCGTTGAAGAGATAGGTAGGGCTGGAAACACCATATATTTT. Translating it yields CSVEEIGRAGNTIYF.